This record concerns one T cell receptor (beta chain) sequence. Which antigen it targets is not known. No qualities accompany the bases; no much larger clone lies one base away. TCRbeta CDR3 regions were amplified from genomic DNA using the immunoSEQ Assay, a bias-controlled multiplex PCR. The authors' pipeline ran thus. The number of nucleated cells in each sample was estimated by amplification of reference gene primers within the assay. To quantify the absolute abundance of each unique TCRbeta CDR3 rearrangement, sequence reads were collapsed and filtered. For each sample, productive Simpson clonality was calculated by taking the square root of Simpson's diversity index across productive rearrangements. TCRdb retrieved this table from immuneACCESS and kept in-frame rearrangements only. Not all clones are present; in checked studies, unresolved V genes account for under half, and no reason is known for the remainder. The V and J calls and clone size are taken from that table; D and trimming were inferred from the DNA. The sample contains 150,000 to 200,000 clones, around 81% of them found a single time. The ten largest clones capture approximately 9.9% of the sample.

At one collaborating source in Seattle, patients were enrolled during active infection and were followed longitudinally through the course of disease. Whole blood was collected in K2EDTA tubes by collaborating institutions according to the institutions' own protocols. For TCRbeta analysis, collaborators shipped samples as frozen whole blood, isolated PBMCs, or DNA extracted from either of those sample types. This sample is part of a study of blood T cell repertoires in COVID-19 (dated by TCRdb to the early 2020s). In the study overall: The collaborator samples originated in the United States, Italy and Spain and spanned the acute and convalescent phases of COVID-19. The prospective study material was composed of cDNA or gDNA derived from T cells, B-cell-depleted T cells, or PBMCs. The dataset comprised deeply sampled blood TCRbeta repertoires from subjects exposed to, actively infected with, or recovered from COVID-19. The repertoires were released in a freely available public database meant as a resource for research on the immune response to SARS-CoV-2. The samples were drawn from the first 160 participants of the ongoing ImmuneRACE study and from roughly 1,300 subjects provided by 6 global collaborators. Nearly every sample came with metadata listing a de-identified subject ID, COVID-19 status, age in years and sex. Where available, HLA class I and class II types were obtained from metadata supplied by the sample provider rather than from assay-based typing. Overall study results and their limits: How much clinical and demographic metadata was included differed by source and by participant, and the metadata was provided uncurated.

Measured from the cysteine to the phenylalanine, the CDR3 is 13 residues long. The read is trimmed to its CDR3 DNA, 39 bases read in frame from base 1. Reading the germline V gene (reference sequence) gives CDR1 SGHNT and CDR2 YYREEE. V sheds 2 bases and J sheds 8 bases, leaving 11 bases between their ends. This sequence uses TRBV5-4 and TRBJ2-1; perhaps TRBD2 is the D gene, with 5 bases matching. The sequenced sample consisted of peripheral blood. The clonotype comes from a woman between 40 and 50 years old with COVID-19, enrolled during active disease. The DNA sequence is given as TGTGCCAGCAGCTTTGGTCCCGGGGATGAGCAGTTCTTC. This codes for CASSFGPGDEQFF.